A single sample is the source of the 27 T cell receptor beta chains below, sequenced in a study of T-cell reconstitution after alpha-beta-depleted transplantation in children. Unique molecular identifiers were used in preparing the TCRbeta library. Using its own MiXCR run on the PCR reads, TCRdb lists one record per CDR3 protein. This sample has approximately 220,000 distinct CDR3 sequences, with roughly 18% found just once. The sequences come from PBMCs, mostly from graft donor cells, collected 360 days after TCRalphabeta/CD19-depleted stem cell transplant. The receptors were sampled from a male patient aged 2-15 years who had a stem cell transplant for acute lymphoblastic leukemia, so the T cells may come from the graft donor.

This clonotype was counted many times. This chain uses TRBV7-2 with TRBJ2-1; D gene ambiguous. Germline V CDR1 and CDR2: SGHTA, FQGNSA. The CDR3 contains 12 residues. Trimming shortened V by 1 base and J by 3 bases, and 1 base separated the two germline ends. In DNA form, the CDR3 reads TGTGCCAGCAGCTTAGTCTACAATGAGCAGTTCTTC. Translated, it gives CASSLVYNEQFF.

This sequence joins TRBV5-5 and TRBJ2-3; D gene unclear. Trimming cost V 4 bases and J 1 base, with 10 bases left between them. Germline loops: CDR1 SGHKS, CDR2 YYEKEE (reference sequence). The CDR3 loop spans 14 amino acids. The CDR3 region is CASSPEVGTDTQYF. The CDR3 DNA sequence: TGTGCCAGCAGCCCAGAGGTGGGCACAGATACGCAGTATTTT.

V usage is TRBV20-1 and J usage is TRBJ2-7, with 13 bases identical to TRBD2. The CDR3 has 22 residues. After removal of 0 bases from V and 2 bases from J, the junction contained 22 bases not matched to a gene. Germline loops: CDR1 DFQATT, CDR2 SNEGSKA (reference sequence). CDR3 region: CSARDATGRGLAGAVAAYEQYF. The CDR3 coding sequence is TGCAGTGCTAGAGACGCGACAGGGAGAGGACTAGCGGGAGCCGTAGCAGCCTACGAGCAGTACTTC.

The rearrangement uses TRBV12-3 or TRBV12-4 and TRBJ2-5; possibly TRBD1 for D (6 bases). This CDR3 is 14 amino acids long. V was trimmed by 2 bases and J by 5 bases, leaving 12 bases between them. DNA of the CDR3: TGTGCCAGCAGTTTACCAGGGGAATGGGAGACCCAGTACTTC. This encodes CASSLPGEWETQYF.

The CDR3 bases are TGTGCCTGCGGACAGCGGGGGAAGCAGTACTTC. This gives the protein CACGQRGKQYF. The chain combines TRBV30 with TRBJ2-7, with TRBD2 matching over 8 bases. V lost 6 bases to trimming and J lost 8 bases; unmatched junction nucleotides: 6. The CDR3 is 11 residues long. Looked up from germline, CDR1 is GTSNPN and CDR2 is SVGIG (reference sequence).

This clonotype turned up a few times. The genes are TRBV7-2 and TRBJ2-3, with D possibly TRBD2 on 6 matching bases. Germline-derived CDR1 and CDR2 are SGHTA and FQGNSA. This CDR3 is 14 amino acids long. V lost 3 bases and J lost 10, with 17 bases in between. The CDR3 loop is CASSFGTPPRAQYF. The DNA for the CDR3 is TGTGCCAGCAGCTTCGGGACTCCTCCAAGAGCGCAGTATTTT. Looking up the rest from reference TRBV7-2 and TRBJ2-3 gives the full variable domain: GAGVSQSPSNKVTEKGKDVELRCDPISGHTALYWYRQSLGQGLEFLIYFQGNSAPDKSGLPSDRFSAERTGGSVSTLTIQRTQQEDSAVYLCASSFGTPPRAQYFGPGTRLTVL.

A remark on this clonotype: A much larger clone is a single base away; this may be a read error. The CDR3, as DNA: TGCAGCGCCGGGACTAGCGACAATGAGCAGTTCTTC. This sequence encodes CSAGTSDNEQFF. This rearrangement joins TRBV29-1 to TRBJ2-1, with 10 bases identical to TRBD2. The CDR3 length is 12 residues. J was trimmed by 5 bases and V by 7 bases; bases with no gene match: 2. CDR1 is SQVTM and CDR2 is ANQGSEA in the germline V gene.

The table lists this clonotype with many counts. The chain links TRBV4-2 to TRBJ1-6, with a tentative D call TRBD1 (5 bases). CDR3 length equals 15 residues. Germline V gives CDR1 LGHNA, CDR2 YNFKEQ. V lost 0 bases to trimming and J lost 6 bases, with 9 bases between them. The CDR3, as DNA: TGTGCCAGCAGCCAAGAGGGGCGGGGTAATTCACCCCTCCACTTT. Its translation: CASSQEGRGNSPLHF.

This clonotype was seen only a few times. This chain links TRBV27 with TRBJ2-2, with D perhaps TRBD1 or TRBD2 (5 bases each). Germline CDR1 and CDR2: MNHEY and SMNVEV (reference sequence). The CDR3 consists of 16 residues. V was shortened by 1 base and J by 5 bases, with 14 bases between the two germline ends. CDR3 residues: CASSLWGLGETGELFF. The CDR3 region has the DNA TGTGCCAGCAGTTTATGGGGCTTGGGAGAAACCGGGGAGCTGTTTTTT.

The chain uses TRBV4-3 and TRBJ2-1; 7 nucleotides agree with TRBD2. J gave up 7 bases and V 0 bases, and 9 bases lay outside the gene matches. The CDR3 covers 16 residues. Germline CDR1 and CDR2: LGHNA and YSLEER. The CDR3 bases are TGCGCCAGCAGCCAAGACCTTAGGTGGGGAGGGAATGAGCAGTTCTTC. Translation: CASSQDLRWGGNEQFF.

The CDR3 bases are TGTGCCAGCTCACCGGGAGGTAATGAGCAGTTCTTC. It yields the protein CASSPGGNEQFF. V is TRBV18 and J is TRBJ2-1, with TRBD2 as a possible D gene (6 bases). In germline, CDR1 is KGHSH, CDR2 LQKENI. With 3 bases removed from V and 7 bases from J, the gap between germline ends came to 7 bases. The CDR3 is 12 residues long.

The chain links TRBV15 to TRBJ1-5; no clear D. The germline gives CDR1 LNHNV, CDR2 YYDKDF (reference sequence). Trimming stripped 0 bases from V and 0 bases from J, with 12 bases between. The CDR3 has 17 amino acids. As DNA, the CDR3 is TGTGCCACCAGCAGAGATTCCGGGTCTCTTAGCAATCAGCCCCAGCATTTT. Protein product: CATSRDSGSLSNQPQHF.

This clonotype was counted ten times or more. CDR3 residues: CASSGRSRGTEAFF. The CDR3 nucleotides read TGTGCCAGCTCTGGACGCTCACGGGGCACTGAAGCTTTCTTT. This chain joins TRBV12-3 or TRBV12-4 and TRBJ1-1; no clear D. Between the trimmed V and J ends, which lost 8 bases and 4 bases, there was a span of 17 bases. The CDR3 contains 14 residues.

This clonotype was seen more than once but under ten times. This CDR3 is CSASVADYGYTF. In DNA form, the CDR3 reads TGCAGTGCTAGTGTGGCGGACTATGGCTACACCTTC. V and J are TRBV20-1 and TRBJ1-2; D is uncertain. V gave up 3 bases and J gave up 3 bases, with 8 bases separating them. CDR1 is DFQATT and CDR2 is SNEGSKA in the germline V gene (reference sequence). CDR3 length equals 12 residues.

The rearrangement uses TRBV12-3 or TRBV12-4 and TRBJ2-7; 7 positions match TRBD1. After removal of 7 bases from V and 3 bases from J, the junction contained 24 bases not matched to a gene. The CDR3 extends over 19 amino acids. CDR3 sequence reads: CASILRGPVRAGGIYEQYF. CDR3 DNA sequence: TGTGCCAGCATCTTAAGGGGGCCAGTGAGGGCAGGGGGAATCTACGAGCAGTACTTC.

V usage is TRBV19 and J usage is TRBJ2-5; D remains ambiguous. CDR1 and CDR2 (germline): LNHDA, SQIVND (reference sequence). There are 15 residues in the CDR3. V lost 10 bases, J lost 1 base, and 19 bases lay in between. CDR3 coding DNA: TGTGCCACGTACCGGCCCGCTCGGGTCCAAGAGACCCAGTACTTC. Translated: CATYRPARVQETQYF.

The chain combines TRBV20-1 with TRBJ2-7; no reliable D call. V was trimmed by 4 bases and J by 4 bases, leaving 29 bases between them. The CDR3 is 18 amino acids. Looked up from germline, CDR1 is DFQATT and CDR2 is SNEGSKA (reference sequence). The CDR3, as DNA: TGCAGTGCTATCAGAGTGGGCCCGAGTACCCCGACTCATTACGAGCAGTACTTC. Its protein product is CSAIRVGPSTPTHYEQYF.

A few counts support this clonotype. This rearrangement joins TRBV9 to TRBJ1-4, with D uncertain. The CDR3 loop spans 13 amino acids. CDR1 is SGDLS and CDR2 is YYNGEE in the germline V gene. Trimming stripped 4 bases from V and 13 bases from J, with 17 bases between. In DNA form, the CDR3 reads TGTGCCAGCAGCCCGGGGTACTCCGAGGGACTGTTTTTT. It codes for CASSPGYSEGLFF.

The DNA for the CDR3 is TGTGCCAGCAGCTTAGATCCCGGAAACTATGGCTACACCTTC. Translating it yields CASSLDPGNYGYTF. This chain uses TRBV7-2 with TRBJ1-2, with D uncertain. The V gene's germline CDR1 is SGHTA and CDR2 FQGNSA. The V end was cut by 1 base, the J end by 2 bases, with 8 bases between. The CDR3 has 14 residues.

In its sample, this clonotype was seen a few times. The V gene is TRBV12-3 or TRBV12-4, the J gene TRBJ2-1; TRBD2 might be the D (5 bases). With 6 bases removed from V and 0 bases from J, the gap between germline ends came to 6 bases. The CDR3 runs to 13 residues. The CDR3 coding sequence is TGTGCCAGCAGGGGGAGCTCCTACAATGAGCAGTTCTTC. As protein: CASRGSSYNEQFF.

The genes are TRBV30 and TRBJ1-2; D is possibly TRBD1 (6 bases). CDR1 is GTSNPN and CDR2 is SVGIG in the germline V gene (reference sequence). V dropped 7 bases and J dropped 2 bases, with 11 bases sitting between them. The CDR3 length is 12 residues. CDR3 sequence (DNA): TGTGCCTTCCTTCAGGGGAACTATGGCTACACCTTC. Amino acids: CAFLQGNYGYTF.

This clonotype has more than one count but fewer than ten. The chain has TRBV20-1 and TRBJ2-7; no reliable D call. V was pared by 3 bases and J by 5 bases, with 8 bases between. Germline CDR1 and CDR2: DFQATT and SNEGSKA (reference sequence). The CDR3 loop spans 11 amino acids. The CDR3 protein is CSARYPHEQYF. The CDR3 bases are TGCAGTGCTAGGTATCCCCACGAGCAGTACTTC.

This clonotype was counted between two and nine times. V gene TRBV7-9 combines with J gene TRBJ1-1; D not resolved. This CDR3 spans 14 amino acids. Trimming removed 3 bases at V and 1 base at J, with 9 bases between. Germline values: CDR1 SEHNR, CDR2 FQNEAQ (reference sequence). The CDR3 loop is CASSFSFTNTEAFF. The CDR3 coding sequence is TGTGCCAGCAGCTTCAGTTTTACGAACACTGAAGCTTTCTTT.

This chain uses TRBV5-7 with TRBJ1-2, with D perhaps matching TRBD1 (5 bases). TRBV5-7 is reported as an ORF; its role is uncertain. This CDR3 spans 12 amino acids. The V end was cut by 4 bases, the J end by 9 bases, with 13 bases between. The CDR3 is CASSIRPGCYTF. CDR3 DNA sequence: TGTGCCAGCAGCATCCGACCAGGGTGCTACACCTTC.

This clonotype was counted only a few times. V gene TRBV6-5 combines with J gene TRBJ1-1; D remains unclear. The length of the CDR3 is 11 residues. Germline CDR1 is MNHEY and CDR2 is SVGAGI. V was cut by 5 bases and J by 10 bases, with 11 bases left in between. CDR3 region: CASSTQGRAFF. Here the CDR3 DNA reads TGTGCCAGCAGTACTCAAGGGCGAGCTTTCTTT.

This chain links TRBV12-3 or TRBV12-4 with TRBJ1-5; 9 bases line up with TRBD1. Trimming removed 6 bases from V and 1 base from J; junction bases left unmatched: 7. This CDR3 region has 16 residues. The CDR3 region is CASRRTGGRSNQPQHF. The CDR3 nucleotides are TGTGCCAGCAGACGTACAGGGGGCAGAAGCAATCAGCCCCAGCATTTT.

The J gene is TRBJ2-3, the V gene TRBV12-3 or TRBV12-4; possibly TRBD1 for D (5 bases). The CDR3 is made up of 15 amino acids. Trimming took off 4 bases at V and 0 bases at J, with 11 bases between the two ends. The CDR3 bases are TGTGCCAGCAGTTGGACATTTTCTAGCACAGATACGCAGTATTTT. Translated, it gives CASSWTFSSTDTQYF.